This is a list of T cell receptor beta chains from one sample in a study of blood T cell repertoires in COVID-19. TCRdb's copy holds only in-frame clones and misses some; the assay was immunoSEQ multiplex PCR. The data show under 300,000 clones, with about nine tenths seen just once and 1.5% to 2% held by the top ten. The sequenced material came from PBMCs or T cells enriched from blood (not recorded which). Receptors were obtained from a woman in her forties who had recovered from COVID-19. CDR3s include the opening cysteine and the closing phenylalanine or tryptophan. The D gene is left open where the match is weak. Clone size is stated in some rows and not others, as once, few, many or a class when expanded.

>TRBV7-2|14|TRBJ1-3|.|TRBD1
TGTGCCAGCAGCACAGGGGTAGGTGGAAACACCATATATTTT
CASSTGVGGNTIYF
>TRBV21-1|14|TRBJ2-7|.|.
TGTGCCAGCAGCAAAGTCAGGTTTCACTACGAGCAGTACTTC
CASSKVRFHYEQYF
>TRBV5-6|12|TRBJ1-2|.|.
TGTGCCAGCAGCAGGACAGACTATGGCTACACCTTC
CASSRTDYGYTF
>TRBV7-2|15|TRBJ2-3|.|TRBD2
TGTGCCAGCAGCTATTCGGAGCGGGAGACAGATACGCAGTATTTT
CASSYSERETDTQYF
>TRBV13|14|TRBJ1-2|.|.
TGTGCCAGCAGCTTAGAGGAGGATGGGTATGGCTACACCTTC
CASSLEEDGYGYTF
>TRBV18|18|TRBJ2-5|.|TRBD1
TGTGCCAGCTCACCACCGATTTTACAGAGACAGGGACAAGAGACCCAGTACTTC
CASSPPILQRQGQETQYF
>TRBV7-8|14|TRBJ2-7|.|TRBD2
TGTGCCAGCAGCCCCCTAGCGGGGGGATCCCAGCAGTACTTC
CASSPLAGGSQQYF
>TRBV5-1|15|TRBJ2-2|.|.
TGCGCCAGCAGCTTGGTAGGGGCCCACACCGGGGAGCTGTTTTTT
CASSLVGAHTGELFF
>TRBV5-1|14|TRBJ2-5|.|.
TGCGCCAGCAGCTTGTTGTCTAGGCAGGAGACCCAGTACTTC
CASSLLSRQETQYF
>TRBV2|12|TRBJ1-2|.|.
TGTGCCATCAAGCACGAACACTATGGCTACACCTTC
CAIKHEHYGYTF
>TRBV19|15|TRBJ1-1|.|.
TGTGCCAGTAGTCCCTACGGGTCTGCTGGCACTGAAGCTTTCTTT
CASSPYGSAGTEAFF
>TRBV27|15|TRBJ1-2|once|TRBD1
TGTGCCAGCAGGTCATTGGACAGGGGGACGGATGGCTACACCTTC
CASRSLDRGTDGYTF
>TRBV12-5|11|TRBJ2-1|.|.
TGTGCTAGTGGTTTGGCAATGGAGCAGTTCTTC
CASGLAMEQFF
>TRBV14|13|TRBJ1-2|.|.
TGTGCCAGCAGCCAAGGGACACGGAGAGGCTACACCTTC
CASSQGTRRGYTF
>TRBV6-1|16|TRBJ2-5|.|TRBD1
TGTGCCAGCAGTGAAGGGACAGGGTCCTCCCAAGGGGCCCAGTACTTC
CASSEGTGSSQGAQYF
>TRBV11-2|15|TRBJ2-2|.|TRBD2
TGTGCCAGCAGCTTAGTTGCGGGAGGCACCGGGGAGCTGTTTTTT
CASSLVAGGTGELFF
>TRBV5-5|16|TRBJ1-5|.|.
TGTGCCAGCAGCTTGTCGATAGGGGGTTTAAATCAGCCCCAGCATTTT
CASSLSIGGLNQPQHF
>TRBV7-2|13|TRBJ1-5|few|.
TGTGCCAGCAGCTTACAAGAGAATCAGCCCCAGCATTTT
CASSLQENQPQHF
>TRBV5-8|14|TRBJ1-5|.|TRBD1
TGTGCCAGCAGCGCGGACAGGGGGCAGCAGCCCCAGCATTTT
CASSADRGQQPQHF
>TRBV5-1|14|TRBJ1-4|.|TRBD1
TGCGCCAGCAGCCCAGGACAGGGGGCTGAAAAACTGTTTTTT
CASSPGQGAEKLFF
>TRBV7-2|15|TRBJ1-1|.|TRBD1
TGTGCCAGCAGCACCCGACAGGGACGTCCCACTGAAGCTTTCTTT
CASSTRQGRPTEAFF
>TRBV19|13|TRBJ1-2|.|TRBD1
TGTGCCAGTAGTACCACGACAGGGTGGGGCTACACCTTC
CASSTTTGWGYTF
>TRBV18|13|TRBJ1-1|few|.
TGTGCCAGCTCACCAGCGGACTCTAGAGAAGCTTTCTTT
CASSPADSREAFF
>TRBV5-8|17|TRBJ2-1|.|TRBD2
TGTGCCAGCACGATACTAGCGGGGTCGAGCTCCTACAATGAGCAGTTCTTC
CASTILAGSSSYNEQFF